Shown below are 2 T cell receptor beta chains from a single sample sequenced in a study of T cells in localized non-small cell lung cancer (TCRdb year 2020). The library was produced with the immunoSEQ multiplex PCR assay. TCRdb obtained this table from immuneACCESS and retained in-frame rearrangements with V and J assigned. These tables miss some clones; where compared with another copy, unresolved V genes account for less than half of the shortfall, and the remainder is unexplained. Recorded for this sample are roughly 15,000 clones; over 75% of them occurred a single time. Jointly, the top ten make up 25% to 30% of the sample. The sequences come from peripheral blood, collected before any cancer treatment. The receptors here all came from a female donor older than 55 with stage III squamous cell lung carcinoma.

This clone was detected only once. This rearrangement joins TRBV28 to TRBJ1-3, with a weak D call TRBD1 (5 bases). The V and J ends lost 4 bases and 0 bases respectively, with 16 bases between them. The CDR3 runs 17 residues. Germline CDR1 is MDHEN and CDR2 is SYDVKM. The CDR3 region is CASSSSTAQVSGNTIYF. For the CDR3, the DNA is TGTGCCAGCAGTTCAAGCACCGCACAGGTCTCTGGAAACACCATATATTTT. Full variable domain (missing parts from reference TRBV28 and TRBJ1-3): DVKVTQSSRYLVKRTGEKVFLECVQDMDHENMFWYRQDPGLGLRLIYFSYDVKMKEKGDIPEGYSVSREKKERFSLILESASTNQTSMYLCASSSSTAQVSGNTIYFGEGSWLTVV.

This CDR3 is CASSVRGPGLAGGDNEQFF. The CDR3 coding sequence is TGTGCCAGTAGCGTGCGGGGGCCCGGACTAGCGGGAGGGGACAATGAGCAGTTCTTC. This sequence joins TRBV19 and TRBJ2-1, with 15 bases fitting TRBD2. Trimming cost V 6 bases and J 5 bases; bases outside gene matches: 14. The CDR3 consists of 19 residues. Germline loops: CDR1 LNHDA, CDR2 SQIVND (reference sequence).